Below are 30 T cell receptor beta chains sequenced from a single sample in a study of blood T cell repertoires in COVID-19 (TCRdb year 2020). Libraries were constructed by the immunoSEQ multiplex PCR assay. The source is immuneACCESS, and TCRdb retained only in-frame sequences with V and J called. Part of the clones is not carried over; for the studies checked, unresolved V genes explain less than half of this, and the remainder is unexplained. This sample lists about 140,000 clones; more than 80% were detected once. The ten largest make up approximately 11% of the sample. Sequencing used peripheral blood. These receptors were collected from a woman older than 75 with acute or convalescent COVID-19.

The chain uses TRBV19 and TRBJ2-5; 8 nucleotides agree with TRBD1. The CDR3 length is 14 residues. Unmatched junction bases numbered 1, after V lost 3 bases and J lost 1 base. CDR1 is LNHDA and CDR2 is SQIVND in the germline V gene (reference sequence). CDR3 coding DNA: TGTGCCAGTAGTATGGGACAGGCCCAAGAGACCCAGTACTTC. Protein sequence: CASSMGQAQETQYF.

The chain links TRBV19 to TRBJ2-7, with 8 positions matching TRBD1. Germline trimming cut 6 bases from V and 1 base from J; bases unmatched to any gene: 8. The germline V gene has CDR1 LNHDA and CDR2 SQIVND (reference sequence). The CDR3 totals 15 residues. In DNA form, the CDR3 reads TGTGCCAGTAGCCGAGGACAGGGAGATTCCTACGAGCAGTACTTC. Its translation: CASSRGQGDSYEQYF.

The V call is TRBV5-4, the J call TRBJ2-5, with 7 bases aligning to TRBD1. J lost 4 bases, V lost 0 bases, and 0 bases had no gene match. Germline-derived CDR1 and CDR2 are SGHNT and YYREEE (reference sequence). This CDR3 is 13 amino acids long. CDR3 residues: CASSLDRGETQYF. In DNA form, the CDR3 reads TGTGCCAGCAGCTTGGACAGGGGAGAGACCCAGTACTTC.

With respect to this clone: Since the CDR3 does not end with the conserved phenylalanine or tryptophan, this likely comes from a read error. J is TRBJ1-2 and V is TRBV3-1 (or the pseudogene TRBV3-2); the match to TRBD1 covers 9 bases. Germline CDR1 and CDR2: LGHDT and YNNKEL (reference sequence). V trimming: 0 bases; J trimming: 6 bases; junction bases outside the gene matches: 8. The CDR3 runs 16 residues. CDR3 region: CASSQDTGGASNGYTL. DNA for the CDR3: TGTGCCAGCAGCCAAGATACAGGGGGCGCGAGTAATGGCTACACCCTC.

The CDR3 DNA follows: TGTGCCAGCAGCTTTTCATCCGGGTACAACCAAGAGACCCAGTACTTC. The encoded protein is CASSFSSGYNQETQYF. The genes are TRBV5-4 and TRBJ2-5; D unresolved. This CDR3 comprises 16 residues. The germline V gene encodes CDR1 SGHNT and CDR2 YYREEE (reference sequence). V was clipped by 2 bases and J by 0 bases, with 14 bases between them.

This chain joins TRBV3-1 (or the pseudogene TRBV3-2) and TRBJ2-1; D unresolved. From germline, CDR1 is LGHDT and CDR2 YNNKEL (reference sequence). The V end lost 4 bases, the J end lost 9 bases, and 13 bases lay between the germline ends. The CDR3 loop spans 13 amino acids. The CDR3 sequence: CASSPSRFGEQFF. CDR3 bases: TGTGCCAGCAGCCCCTCCAGGTTTGGTGAGCAGTTCTTC.

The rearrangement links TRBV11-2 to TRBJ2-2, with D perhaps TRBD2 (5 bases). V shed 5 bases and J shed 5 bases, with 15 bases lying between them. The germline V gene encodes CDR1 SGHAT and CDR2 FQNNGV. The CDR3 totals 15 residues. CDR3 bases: TGTGCCAGCAGCCGCCTGAACGGAGGAACCGGGGAGCTGTTTTTT. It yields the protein CASSRLNGGTGELFF.

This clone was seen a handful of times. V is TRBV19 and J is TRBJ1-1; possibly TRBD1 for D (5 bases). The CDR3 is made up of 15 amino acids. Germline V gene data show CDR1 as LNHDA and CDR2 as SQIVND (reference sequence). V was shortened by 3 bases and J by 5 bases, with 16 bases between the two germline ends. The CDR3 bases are TGTGCCAGTAGTATGGTTTTGGGGCGGCGTACTGAAGCTTTCTTT. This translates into CASSMVLGRRTEAFF.

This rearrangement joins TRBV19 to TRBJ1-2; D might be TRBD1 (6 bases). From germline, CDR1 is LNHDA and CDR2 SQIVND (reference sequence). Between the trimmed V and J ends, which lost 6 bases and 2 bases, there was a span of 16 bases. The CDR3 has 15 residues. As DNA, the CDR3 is TGTGCCAGTAGCCTGACCCGGACAGAAAACTATGGCTACACCTTC. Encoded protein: CASSLTRTENYGYTF.

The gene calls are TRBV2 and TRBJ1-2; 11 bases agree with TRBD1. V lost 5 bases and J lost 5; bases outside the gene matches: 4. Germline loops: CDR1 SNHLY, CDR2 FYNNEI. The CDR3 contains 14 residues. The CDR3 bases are TGTGCCAGCAGTTTGGGACAGGGGGAATATGGCTACACCTTC. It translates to CASSLGQGEYGYTF.

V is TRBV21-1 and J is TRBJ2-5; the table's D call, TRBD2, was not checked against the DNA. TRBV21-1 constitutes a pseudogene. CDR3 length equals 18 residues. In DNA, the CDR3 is TGTGCCAGCAGCAAAGGTCAGACTAGCGGGGGATTCCAAGAGACCCAGTACTTC. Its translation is CASSKGQTSGGFQETQYF.

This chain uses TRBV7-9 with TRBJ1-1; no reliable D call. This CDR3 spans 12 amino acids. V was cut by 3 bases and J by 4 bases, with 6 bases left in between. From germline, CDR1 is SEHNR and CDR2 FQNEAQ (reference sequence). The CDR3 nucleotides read TGTGCCAGCAGCTTTTTTATCACTGAAGCTTTCTTT. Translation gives CASSFFITEAFF.

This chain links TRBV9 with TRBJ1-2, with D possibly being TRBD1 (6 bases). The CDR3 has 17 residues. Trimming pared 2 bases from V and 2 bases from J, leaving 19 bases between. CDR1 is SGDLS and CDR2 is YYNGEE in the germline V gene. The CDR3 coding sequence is TGTGCCAGCAGCGTGGACAGCCCTTTGGAACCGAACTATGGCTACACCTTC. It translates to CASSVDSPLEPNYGYTF.

In nucleotides, the CDR3 is TGTGCCAGCAGTTACCGCACCCAGGGTACCGGGGAGCTGTTTTTT. Translation: CASSYRTQGTGELFF. The V call is TRBV6-2 or TRBV6-3, the J call TRBJ2-2; tentative D call: TRBD1 (5 bases). Trimming took off 2 bases at V and 5 bases at J, with 12 bases between the two ends. The CDR3 runs 15 residues. Germline CDR1 and CDR2: MNHEY and SVGEGT.

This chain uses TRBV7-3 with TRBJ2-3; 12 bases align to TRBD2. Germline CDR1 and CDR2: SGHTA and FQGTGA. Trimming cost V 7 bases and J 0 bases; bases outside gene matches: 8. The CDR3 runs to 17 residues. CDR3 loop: CASKSSGGALSTDTQYF. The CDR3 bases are TGTGCCAGCAAATCTAGCGGGGGGGCCCTAAGCACAGATACGCAGTATTTT.

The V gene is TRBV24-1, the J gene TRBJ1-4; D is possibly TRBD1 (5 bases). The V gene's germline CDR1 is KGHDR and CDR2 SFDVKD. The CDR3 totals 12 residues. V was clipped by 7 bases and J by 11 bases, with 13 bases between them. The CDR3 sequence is CATRAMRGKLFF. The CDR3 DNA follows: TGTGCCACCAGGGCAATGCGGGGGAAACTGTTTTTT.

The CDR3 coding sequence is TGTGCCAGCAGCTTAGAGGACAGTCTCTCTGGAAACACCATATATTTT. It translates to CASSLEDSLSGNTIYF. This chain uses TRBV7-9 with TRBJ1-3; D may be TRBD1 (6 bases). CDR1 is SEHNR and CDR2 is FQNEAQ in the germline V gene (reference sequence). Trimming removed 1 base at V and 0 bases at J, with 10 bases between. This CDR3 spans 16 amino acids.

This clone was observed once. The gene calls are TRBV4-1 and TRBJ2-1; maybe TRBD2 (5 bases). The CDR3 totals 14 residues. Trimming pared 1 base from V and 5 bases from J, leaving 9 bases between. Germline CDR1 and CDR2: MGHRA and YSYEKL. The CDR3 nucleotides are TGCGCCAGCAGCCAAGTAAAGGGAGACAATGAGCAGTTCTTC. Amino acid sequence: CASSQVKGDNEQFF.

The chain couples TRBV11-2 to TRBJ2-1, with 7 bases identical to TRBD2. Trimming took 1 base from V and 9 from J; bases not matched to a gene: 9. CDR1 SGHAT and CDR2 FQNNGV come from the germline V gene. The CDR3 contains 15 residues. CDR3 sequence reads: CASSLAALALGEQFF. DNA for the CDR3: TGTGCCAGCAGCTTAGCGGCACTAGCGCTGGGTGAGCAGTTCTTC. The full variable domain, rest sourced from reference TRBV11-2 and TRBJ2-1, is EAGVAQSPRYKIIEKRQSVAFWCNPISGHATLYWYQQILGQGPKLLIQFQNNGVVDDSQLPKDRFSAERLKGVDSTLKIQPAKLEDSAVYLCASSLAALALGEQFFGPGTRLTVL.

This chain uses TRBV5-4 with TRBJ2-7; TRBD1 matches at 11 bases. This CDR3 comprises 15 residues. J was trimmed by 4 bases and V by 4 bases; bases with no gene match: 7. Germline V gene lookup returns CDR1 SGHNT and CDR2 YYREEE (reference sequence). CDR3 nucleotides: TGTGCCAGCAGCCAAAGGGGACAGGGGGGTTACGAGCAGTACTTC. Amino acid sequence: CASSQRGQGGYEQYF. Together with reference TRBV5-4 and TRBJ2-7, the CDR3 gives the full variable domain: ETGVTQSPTHLIKTRGQQVTLRCSSQSGHNTVSWYQQALGQGPQFIFQYYREEENGRGNFPPRFSGLQFPNYSSELNVNALELDDSALYLCASSQRGQGGYEQYFGPGTRLTVT.

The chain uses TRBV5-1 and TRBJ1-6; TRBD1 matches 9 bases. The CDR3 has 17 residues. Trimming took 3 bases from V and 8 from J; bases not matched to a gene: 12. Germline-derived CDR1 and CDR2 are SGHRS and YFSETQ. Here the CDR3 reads CASSSLGAGQGYSPLHF. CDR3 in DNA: TGCGCCAGCAGCTCCTTGGGGGCGGGACAGGGATATTCACCCCTCCACTTT. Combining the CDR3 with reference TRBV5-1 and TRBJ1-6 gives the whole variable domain KAGVTQTPRYLIKTRGQQVTLSCSPISGHRSVSWYQQTPGQGLQFLFEYFSETQRNKGNFPGRFSGRQFSNSRSEMNVSTLELGDSALYLCASSSLGAGQGYSPLHFGNGTRLTVT.

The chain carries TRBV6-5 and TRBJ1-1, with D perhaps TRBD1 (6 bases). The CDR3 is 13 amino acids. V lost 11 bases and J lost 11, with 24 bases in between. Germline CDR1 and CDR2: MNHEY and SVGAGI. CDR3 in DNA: TGTGCCGCCCGGGACACCGGGTCCTTAACCGCTTTCTTT. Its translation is CAARDTGSLTAFF.

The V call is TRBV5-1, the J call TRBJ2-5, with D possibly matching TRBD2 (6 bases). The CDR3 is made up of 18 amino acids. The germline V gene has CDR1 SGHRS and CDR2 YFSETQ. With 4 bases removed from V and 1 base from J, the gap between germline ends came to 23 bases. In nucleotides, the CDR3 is TGCGCCAGCAGCCCTCAAATCGCGGGGCAACAGATCCAAGAGACCCAGTACTTC. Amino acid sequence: CASSPQIAGQQIQETQYF.

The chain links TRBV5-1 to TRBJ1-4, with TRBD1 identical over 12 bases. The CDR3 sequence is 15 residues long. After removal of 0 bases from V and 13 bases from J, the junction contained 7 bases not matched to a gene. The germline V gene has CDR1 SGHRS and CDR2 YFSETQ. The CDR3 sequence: CASSLEGQGARGLFF. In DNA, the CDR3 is TGCGCCAGCAGCTTGGAGGGACAGGGGGCGAGGGGACTGTTTTTT.

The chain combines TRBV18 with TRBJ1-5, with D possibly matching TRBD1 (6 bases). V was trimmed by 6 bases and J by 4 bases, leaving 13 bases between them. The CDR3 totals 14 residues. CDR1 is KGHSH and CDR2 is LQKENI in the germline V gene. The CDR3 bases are TGTGCCAGCTCTGCAGGGGAGAATAATCAGCCCCAGCATTTT. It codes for CASSAGENNQPQHF.

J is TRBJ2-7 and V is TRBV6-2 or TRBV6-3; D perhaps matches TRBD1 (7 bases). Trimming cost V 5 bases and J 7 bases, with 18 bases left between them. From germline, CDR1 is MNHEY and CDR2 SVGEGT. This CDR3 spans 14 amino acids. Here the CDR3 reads CASSPTEGAWEQYF. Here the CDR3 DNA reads TGTGCCAGCAGTCCCACGGAGGGGGCGTGGGAGCAGTACTTC.

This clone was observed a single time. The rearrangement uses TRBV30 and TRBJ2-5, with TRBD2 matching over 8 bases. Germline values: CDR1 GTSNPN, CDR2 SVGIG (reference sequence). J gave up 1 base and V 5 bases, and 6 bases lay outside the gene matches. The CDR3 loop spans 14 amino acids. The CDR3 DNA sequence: TGTGCCTGGGCATTCGGGGGGGTCCAAGAGACCCAGTACTTC. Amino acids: CAWAFGGVQETQYF.

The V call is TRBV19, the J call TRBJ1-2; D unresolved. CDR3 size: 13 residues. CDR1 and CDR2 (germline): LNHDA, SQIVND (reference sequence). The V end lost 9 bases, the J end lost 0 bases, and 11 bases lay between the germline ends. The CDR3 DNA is TGTGCCAGCCAAACAACCTCTAACTATGGCTACACCTTC. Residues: CASQTTSNYGYTF.

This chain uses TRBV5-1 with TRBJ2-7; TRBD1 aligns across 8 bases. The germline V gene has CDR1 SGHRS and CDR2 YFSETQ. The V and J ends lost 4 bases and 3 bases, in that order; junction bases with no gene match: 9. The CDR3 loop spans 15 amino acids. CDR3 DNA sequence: TGCGCCAGCAGCCGACGCCGGGACAGGAACTACGAGCAGTACTTC. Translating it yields CASSRRRDRNYEQYF. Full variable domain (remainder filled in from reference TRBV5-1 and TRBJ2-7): KAGVTQTPRYLIKTRGQQVTLSCSPISGHRSVSWYQQTPGQGLQFLFEYFSETQRNKGNFPGRFSGRQFSNSRSEMNVSTLELGDSALYLCASSRRRDRNYEQYFGPGTRLTVT.

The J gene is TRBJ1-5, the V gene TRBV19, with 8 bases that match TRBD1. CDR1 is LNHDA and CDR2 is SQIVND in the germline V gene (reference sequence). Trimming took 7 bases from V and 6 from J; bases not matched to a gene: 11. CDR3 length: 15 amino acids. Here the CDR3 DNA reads TGTGCCAGTAAAAAAATCCAGGGGGCATTTCAGCCCCAGCATTTT. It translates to CASKKIQGAFQPQHF.